The subject of this entry is one T cell receptor beta chain. These data belong to a study of Ad26.COV2.S vaccination and SARS-CoV-2 variants. Trimming cost V 2 bases and J 5 bases; bases outside gene matches: 3. Germline lookup yields CDR1 SGHTA and CDR2 FQGNSA. This CDR3 is 15 amino acids long. Data came from immunoSEQ multiplex PCR; TCRdb stores just in-frame clones and leaves some out. The repertoire holds about 94,000 clones, approximately 86% seen once, with approximately 15% in the top ten. The J gene is TRBJ2-4, the V gene TRBV7-2; 10 nucleotides match TRBD1. The TCR was taken from a human donor who had recovered from COVID-19. The material sequenced was peripheral blood, taken after recovery from COVID-19. This CDR3 is CASSLQTGGQNIQYF. For the CDR3, the DNA is TGTGCCAGCAGCTTACAGACAGGGGGCCAAAACATTCAGTACTTC.